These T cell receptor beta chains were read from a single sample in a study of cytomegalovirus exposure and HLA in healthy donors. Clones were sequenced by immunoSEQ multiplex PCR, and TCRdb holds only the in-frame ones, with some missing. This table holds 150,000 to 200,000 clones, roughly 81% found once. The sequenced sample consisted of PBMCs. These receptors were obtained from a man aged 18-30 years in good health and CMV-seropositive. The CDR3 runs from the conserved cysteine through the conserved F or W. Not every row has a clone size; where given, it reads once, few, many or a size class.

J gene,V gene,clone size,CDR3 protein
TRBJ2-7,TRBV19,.,CASSMDSTYEQYF
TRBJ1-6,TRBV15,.,CATSRDQGRGGSPLHF
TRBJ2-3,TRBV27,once,CASSLFGSVFRGEFTDTQYF
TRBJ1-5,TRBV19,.,CASSIGIGVSQPQHF
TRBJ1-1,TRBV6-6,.,CASSSGGPAEAFF
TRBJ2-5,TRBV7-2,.,CASSPRRTGQETQYF
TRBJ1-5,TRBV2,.,CASSVTGGRDQPQHF
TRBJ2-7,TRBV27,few,CASSPSGQGVEQYF
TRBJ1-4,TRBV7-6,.,CASPASPEKLFF
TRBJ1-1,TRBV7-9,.,CADGISAGGTEAFF
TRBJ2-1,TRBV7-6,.,CASSSPTSGGRNEQFF